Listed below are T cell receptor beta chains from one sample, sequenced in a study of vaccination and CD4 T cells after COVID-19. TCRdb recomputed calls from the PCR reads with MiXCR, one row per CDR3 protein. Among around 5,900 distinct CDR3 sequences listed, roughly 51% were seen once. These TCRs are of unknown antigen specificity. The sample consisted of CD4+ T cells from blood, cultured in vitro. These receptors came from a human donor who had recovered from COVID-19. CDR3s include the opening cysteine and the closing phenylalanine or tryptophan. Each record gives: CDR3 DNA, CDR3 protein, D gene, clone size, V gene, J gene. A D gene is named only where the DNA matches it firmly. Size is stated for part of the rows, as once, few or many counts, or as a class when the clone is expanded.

TGTGCCAGCAGTCAGGGGGGGTGGGCAGATACGCAGTATTTT,CASSQGGWADTQYF,NA,once,TRBV27,TRBJ2-3
TGCAGTGCTAGCGCCGACTTGACCCGGACTAGCCTCGATGAGCAGTTCTTC,CSASADLTRTSLDEQFF,TRBD2,few,TRBV20-1,TRBJ2-1
TGTGCCAGCAGTGTGAGAGGGGATTATGGCTACACCTTC,CASSVRGDYGYTF,NA,NA,TRBV6-1,TRBJ1-2
TGCGCCAGCAGTCCAGGGGTTGAGAGCTATGGCTACACCTTC,CASSPGVESYGYTF,NA,NA,TRBV10-2,TRBJ1-2
TGTGCCAGCAGCCCCCCCAGAGGAGCTTACAATGAGCAGTTCTTC,CASSPPRGAYNEQFF,NA,NA,TRBV2,TRBJ2-1
TGTGCCAGCAGTCCTGGGTCAACCAGAACTGAAGCTTTCTTT,CASSPGSTRTEAFF,NA,few,TRBV25-1,TRBJ1-1
TGTGCCACCAGCAGCAGGGGGCGGTTCACCGGGGAGCTGTTTTTT,CATSSRGRFTGELFF,TRBD1,NA,TRBV15,TRBJ2-2
TGTGCCAGCAGCCCTAGCGACGGGAGGCCCCAGCATTTT,CASSPSDGRPQHF,NA,NA,TRBV6-1,TRBJ1-5
TGTGCCAGCCTAGAGCTAGCGGTTAGTGTAGAGACCCAGTACTTC,CASLELAVSVETQYF,TRBD2,few,TRBV2,TRBJ2-5
TGTGCCCTTGCGGGGCTAGCGGGAGTGAATTGGGATACGCAGTATTTT,CALAGLAGVNWDTQYF,TRBD2,few,TRBV6-1,TRBJ2-3
TGTGCCAGCACCATCAATAGCGGGGCCACAGATACGCAGTATTTT,CASTINSGATDTQYF,TRBD2,NA,TRBV7-9,TRBJ2-3
TGTGCCAGCAGTTACGCGACTAGCGGGAGGGAGTACTTC,CASSYATSGREYF,TRBD2,NA,TRBV6-5,TRBJ2-7
TGTGCCAGCAGCCAACCCCGACTAGCGGGAGTCCGGGAGACCCAGTACTTC,CASSQPRLAGVRETQYF,TRBD2,NA,TRBV7-8,TRBJ2-5
TGTGCCAGCAGCCGGATGGGGCAGTTTTATAGCAATCAGCCCCAGCATTTT,CASSRMGQFYSNQPQHF,NA,NA,TRBV28,TRBJ1-5
TGTGCCAGCAGCTTATATGGGACAGGGGGCGCCGAGCAGTACTTC,CASSLYGTGGAEQYF,TRBD1,NA,TRBV7-8,TRBJ2-7
TGCAGTGCTAGACCCCCCCGGACAGGGAACTATGGCTACACCTTC,CSARPPRTGNYGYTF,TRBD1,NA,TRBV20-1,TRBJ1-2
TGCAGCGTTGTGAAGGGGGCGGACACTGAAGCTTTCTTT,CSVVKGADTEAFF,TRBD1,once,TRBV29-1,TRBJ1-1
TGTGCCAGCAGTACTCGACAGGGGTCTAATCAGCCCCAGCATTTT,CASSTRQGSNQPQHF,TRBD1,NA,TRBV6-5,TRBJ1-5
TGTGCCAGTAGTAGGGGCTTCCCGGCAATTCAGCCCCAGCATTTT,CASSRGFPAIQPQHF,NA,NA,TRBV19,TRBJ1-5
TGCAGTGGGGTTCTACAAGAGACCCAGTACTTC,CSGVLQETQYF,NA,few,TRBV20-1,TRBJ2-5
TGCAGTGTTCAGGGGGTAGCCAAAAACATTCAGTACTTC,CSVQGVAKNIQYF,TRBD1,NA,TRBV20-1,TRBJ2-4
TGCAGTGCGCATAGAAACACCGGGGAGCTGTTTTTT,CSAHRNTGELFF,NA,NA,TRBV20-1,TRBJ2-2
TGTGCCACCAGTGATCCCGGGAAAGAGCAGTTCTTC,CATSDPGKEQFF,NA,NA,TRBV24-1,TRBJ2-1
TGTGCCAGCAGCCGAATCCCCGGGACGGACTATAATTCACCCCTCCACTTT,CASSRIPGTDYNSPLHF,NA,NA,TRBV27,TRBJ1-6
TGTGCCAGCAGCTTAACCGGGGGGGAGACCCAGTACTTC,CASSLTGGETQYF,TRBD2,NA,TRBV7-3,TRBJ2-5
TGTGCCAGCAGCTTAAGACAGAACACTGAAGCTTTCTTT,CASSLRQNTEAFF,NA,NA,TRBV7-9,TRBJ1-1
TGTGCCAGCATGCTGACAGGGGGCCAAGAGACCCAGTACTTC,CASMLTGGQETQYF,TRBD1,NA,TRBV10-3,TRBJ2-5
TGTGCCAGCAGCTTAGCAGCAGGGTTAGAGACCCAGTACTTC,CASSLAAGLETQYF,NA,NA,TRBV7-2,TRBJ2-5
TGTGCCACCAGTGGCCCGACATCGAACGAGCAGTACTTC,CATSGPTSNEQYF,NA,NA,TRBV24-1,TRBJ2-7
TGTGCCAGCTCACCACCGCGAGGGGTCGGCACAGATACGCAGTATTTT,CASSPPRGVGTDTQYF,NA,once,TRBV18,TRBJ2-3